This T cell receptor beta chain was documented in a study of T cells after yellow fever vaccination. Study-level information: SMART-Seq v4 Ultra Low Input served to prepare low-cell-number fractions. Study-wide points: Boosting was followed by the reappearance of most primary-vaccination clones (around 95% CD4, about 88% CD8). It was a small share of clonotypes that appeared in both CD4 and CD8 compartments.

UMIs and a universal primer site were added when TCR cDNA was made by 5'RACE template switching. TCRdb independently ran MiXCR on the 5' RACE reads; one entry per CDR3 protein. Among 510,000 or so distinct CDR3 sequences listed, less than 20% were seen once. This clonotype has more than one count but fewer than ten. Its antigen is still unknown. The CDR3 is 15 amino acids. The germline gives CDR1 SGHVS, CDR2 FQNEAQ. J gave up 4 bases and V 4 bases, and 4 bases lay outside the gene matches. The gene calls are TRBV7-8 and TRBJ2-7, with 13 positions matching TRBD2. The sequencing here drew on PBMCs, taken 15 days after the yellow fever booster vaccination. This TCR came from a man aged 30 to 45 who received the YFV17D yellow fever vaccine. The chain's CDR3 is CASSYKTSGRYEQYF. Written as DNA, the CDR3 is TGTGCCAGCAGCTATAAGACTAGCGGGAGGTACGAGCAGTACTTC.